Sequencing of this T cell receptor (beta chain) was carried out in a study of blood T cell repertoires in COVID-19. Original processing methods: Amplification with reference gene primers provided the estimates of nucleated cell counts. Repertoires were generated with immunoSEQ multiplex PCR, while TCRdb's copy carries only in-frame clones and drops some. The DNA gave D and trimming, while V, J and clone size come from that table. The sample has about 220,000 clones; about 91% are singletons. CDR3 length: 17 amino acids. CDR1 is MDHEN, CDR2 SYDVKM, per germline. Trimming cost V 6 bases and J 7 bases; bases outside gene matches: 20.

V is TRBV28 and J is TRBJ1-2; 7 nucleotides match TRBD1. This sequence originates from a woman between 50 and 59 years old with acute COVID-19. Material for sequencing was PBMCs or T cells enriched from blood (not recorded which). The CDR3: CASSRPGQGQRARGYTF. CDR3 DNA: TGTGCCAGCAGCCGACCGGGCCAGGGACAGCGGGCTCGTGGCTACACCTTC.